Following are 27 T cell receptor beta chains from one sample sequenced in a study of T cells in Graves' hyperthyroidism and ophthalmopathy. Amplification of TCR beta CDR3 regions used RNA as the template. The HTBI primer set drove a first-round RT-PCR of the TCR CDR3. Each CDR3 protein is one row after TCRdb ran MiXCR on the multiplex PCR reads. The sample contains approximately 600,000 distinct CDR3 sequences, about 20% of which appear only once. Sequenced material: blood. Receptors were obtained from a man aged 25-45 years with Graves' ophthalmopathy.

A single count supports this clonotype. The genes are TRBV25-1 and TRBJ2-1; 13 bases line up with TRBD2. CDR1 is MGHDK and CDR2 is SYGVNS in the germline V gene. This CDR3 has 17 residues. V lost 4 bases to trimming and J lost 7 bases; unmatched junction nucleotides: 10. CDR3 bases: TGTGCCAGCAGTGCCGGGACTAGCGGGGAGAAGTGGAATGAGCAGTTCTTC. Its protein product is CASSAGTSGEKWNEQFF.

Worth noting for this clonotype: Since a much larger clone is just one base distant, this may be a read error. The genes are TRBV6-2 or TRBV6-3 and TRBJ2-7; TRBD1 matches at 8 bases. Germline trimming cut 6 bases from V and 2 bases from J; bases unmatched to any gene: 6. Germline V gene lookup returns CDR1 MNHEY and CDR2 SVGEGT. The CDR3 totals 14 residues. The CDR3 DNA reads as TGTGCCAGCAGACCCCGGGACAGGACCTACGAGCAGTACTTC. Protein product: CASRPRDRTYEQYF.

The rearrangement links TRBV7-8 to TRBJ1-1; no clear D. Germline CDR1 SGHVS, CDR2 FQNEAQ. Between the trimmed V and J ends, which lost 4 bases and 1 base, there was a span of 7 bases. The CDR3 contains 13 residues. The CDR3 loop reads CASSSSRNTEAFF. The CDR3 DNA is TGTGCCAGCAGCTCCTCGAGGAACACTGAAGCTTTCTTT.

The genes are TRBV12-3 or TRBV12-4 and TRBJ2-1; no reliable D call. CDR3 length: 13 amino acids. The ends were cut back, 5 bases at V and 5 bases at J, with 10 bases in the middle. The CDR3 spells CASSPLVNNEQFF. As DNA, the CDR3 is TGTGCCAGCAGTCCCCTGGTCAACAATGAGCAGTTCTTC.

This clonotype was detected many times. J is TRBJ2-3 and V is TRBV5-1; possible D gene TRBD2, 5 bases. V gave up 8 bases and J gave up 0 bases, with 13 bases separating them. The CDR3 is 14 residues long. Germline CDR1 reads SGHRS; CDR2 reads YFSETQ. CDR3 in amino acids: CASKTIPSTDTQYF. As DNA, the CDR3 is TGCGCCAGTAAGACTATACCGAGCACAGATACGCAGTATTTT.

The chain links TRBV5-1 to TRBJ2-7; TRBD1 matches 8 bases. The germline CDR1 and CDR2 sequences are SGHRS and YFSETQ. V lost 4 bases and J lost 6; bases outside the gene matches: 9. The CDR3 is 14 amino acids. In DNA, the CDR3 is TGCGCCAGCAGCCTCGCGGACAGGGCTGGCGAGCAGTACTTC. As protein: CASSLADRAGEQYF.

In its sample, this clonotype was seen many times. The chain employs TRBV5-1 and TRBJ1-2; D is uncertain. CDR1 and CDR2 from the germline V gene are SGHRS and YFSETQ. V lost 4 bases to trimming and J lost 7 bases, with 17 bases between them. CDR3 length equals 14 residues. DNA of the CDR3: TGCGCCAGCAGCCCCGAGGCCTCACGGCGTGGCTACACCTTC. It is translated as CASSPEASRRGYTF.

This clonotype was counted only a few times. In DNA form, the CDR3 reads TGTGCCAGCACATCCGGACAGGGGGCCTACGAGCAGTACTTC. Translating it yields CASTSGQGAYEQYF. This chain joins TRBV7-9 and TRBJ2-7, with TRBD1 identical over 10 bases. CDR3 length: 14 residues. V gave up 7 bases and J gave up 2 bases; unmatched junction bases: 5. The germline CDR1 and CDR2 sequences are SEHNR and FQNEAQ (reference sequence).

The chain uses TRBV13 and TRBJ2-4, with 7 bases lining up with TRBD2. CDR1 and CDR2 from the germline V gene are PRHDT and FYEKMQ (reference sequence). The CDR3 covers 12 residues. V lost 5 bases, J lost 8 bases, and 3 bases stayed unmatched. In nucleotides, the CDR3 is TGTGCCAGCAGCCGGGGGGTTGACATTCAGTACTTC. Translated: CASSRGVDIQYF.

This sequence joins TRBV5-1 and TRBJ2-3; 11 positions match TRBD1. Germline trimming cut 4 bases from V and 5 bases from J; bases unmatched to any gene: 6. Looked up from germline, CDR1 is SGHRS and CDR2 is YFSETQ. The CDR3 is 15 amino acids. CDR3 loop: CASSPRTGGLDTQYF. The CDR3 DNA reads TGCGCCAGCAGCCCGCGGACAGGGGGCCTAGATACGCAGTATTTT.

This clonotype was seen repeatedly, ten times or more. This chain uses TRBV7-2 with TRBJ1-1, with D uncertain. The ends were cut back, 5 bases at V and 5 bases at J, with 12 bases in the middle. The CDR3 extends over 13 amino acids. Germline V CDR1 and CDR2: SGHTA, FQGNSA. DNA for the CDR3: TGTGCCAGCAGCGCCCCGGTGTATACTGAAGCTTTCTTT. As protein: CASSAPVYTEAFF.

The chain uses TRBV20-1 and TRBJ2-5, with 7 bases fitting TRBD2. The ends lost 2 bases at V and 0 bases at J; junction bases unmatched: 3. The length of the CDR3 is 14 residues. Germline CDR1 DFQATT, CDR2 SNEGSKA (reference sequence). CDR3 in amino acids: CSARRGSNQETQYF. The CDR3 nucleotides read TGCAGTGCTAGACGCGGGAGCAACCAAGAGACCCAGTACTTC.

The CDR3: CASSYGAGAYEQYF. In DNA, the CDR3 is TGTGCCAGCAGTTATGGGGCGGGAGCCTACGAGCAGTACTTC. The chain joins TRBV6-5 to TRBJ2-7, with TRBD2 identical over 7 bases. Germline trimming cut 3 bases from V and 2 bases from J; bases unmatched to any gene: 4. Germline V gives CDR1 MNHEY, CDR2 SVGAGI. The CDR3 loop spans 14 amino acids.

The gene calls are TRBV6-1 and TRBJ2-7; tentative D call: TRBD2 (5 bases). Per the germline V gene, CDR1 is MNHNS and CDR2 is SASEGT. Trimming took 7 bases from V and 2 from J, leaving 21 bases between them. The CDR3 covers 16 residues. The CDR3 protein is CASTDPIARTPYEQYF. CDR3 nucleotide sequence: TGTGCCAGCACCGACCCCATAGCGCGTACCCCCTACGAGCAGTACTTC.

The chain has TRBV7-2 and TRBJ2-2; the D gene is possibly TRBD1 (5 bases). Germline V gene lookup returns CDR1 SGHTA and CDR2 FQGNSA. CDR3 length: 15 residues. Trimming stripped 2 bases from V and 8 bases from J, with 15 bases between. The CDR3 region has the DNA TGTGCCAGCAGCTTAATCGGGCCAGGGCGTGGGGAGCTGTTTTTT. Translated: CASSLIGPGRGELFF.

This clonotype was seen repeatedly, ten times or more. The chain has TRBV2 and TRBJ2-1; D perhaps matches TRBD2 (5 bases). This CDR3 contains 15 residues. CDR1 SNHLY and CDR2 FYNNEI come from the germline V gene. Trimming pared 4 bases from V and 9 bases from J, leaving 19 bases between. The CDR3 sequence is CASSGEAATLVEQFF. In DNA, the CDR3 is TGTGCCAGCAGTGGAGAAGCGGCTACTTTGGTTGAGCAGTTCTTC.

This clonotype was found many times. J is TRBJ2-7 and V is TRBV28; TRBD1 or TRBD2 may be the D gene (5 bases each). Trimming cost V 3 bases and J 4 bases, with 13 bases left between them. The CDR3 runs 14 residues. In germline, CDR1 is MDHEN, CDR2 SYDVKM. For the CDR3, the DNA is TGTGCCAGCAGTTTTGGGACCCCCGGGTACGAGCAGTACTTC. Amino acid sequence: CASSFGTPGYEQYF.

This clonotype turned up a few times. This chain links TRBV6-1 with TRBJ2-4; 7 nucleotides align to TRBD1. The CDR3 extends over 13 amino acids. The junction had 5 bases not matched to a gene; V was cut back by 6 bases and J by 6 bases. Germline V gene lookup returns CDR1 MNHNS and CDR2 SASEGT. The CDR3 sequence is CASSPGTANIQYF. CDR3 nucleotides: TGTGCCAGCAGCCCCGGGACAGCAAACATTCAGTACTTC.

The CDR3 spells CASSGSEAGHHTEAFF. The CDR3 DNA sequence: TGTGCCAGCAGCGGATCGGAAGCAGGACATCACACTGAAGCTTTCTTT. V and J are TRBV9 and TRBJ1-1; tentative D call: TRBD1 (5 bases). V gave up 3 bases and J gave up 3 bases, with 18 bases separating them. This CDR3 region has 16 residues. Germline values: CDR1 SGDLS, CDR2 YYNGEE.

DNA for the CDR3: TGCAGCGTTGTTGGAAGAGGCCGGGGCGAGCAGTACTTC. Amino acid sequence: CSVVGRGRGEQYF. The chain links TRBV29-1 to TRBJ2-7, with D perhaps TRBD2 (5 bases). The V end was cut by 4 bases, the J end by 6 bases, with 16 bases between. The CDR3 is made up of 13 amino acids. Germline V gene data show CDR1 as SQVTM and CDR2 as ANQGSEA.

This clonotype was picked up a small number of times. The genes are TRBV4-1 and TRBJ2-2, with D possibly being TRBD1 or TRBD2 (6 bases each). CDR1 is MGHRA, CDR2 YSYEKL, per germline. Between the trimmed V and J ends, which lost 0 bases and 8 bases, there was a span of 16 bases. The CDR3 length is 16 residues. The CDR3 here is CASSQERSGGPGELFF. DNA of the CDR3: TGCGCCAGCAGCCAAGAAAGGAGTGGGGGGCCTGGGGAGCTGTTTTTT.

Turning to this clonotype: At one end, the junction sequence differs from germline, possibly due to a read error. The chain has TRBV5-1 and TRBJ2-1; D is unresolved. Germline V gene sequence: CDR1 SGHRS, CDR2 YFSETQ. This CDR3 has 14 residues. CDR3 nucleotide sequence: TGCGCCAGCAGCCAACTGTCAGCGTGGGATGAACAGTTCTTC. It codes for CASSQLSAWDEQFF.

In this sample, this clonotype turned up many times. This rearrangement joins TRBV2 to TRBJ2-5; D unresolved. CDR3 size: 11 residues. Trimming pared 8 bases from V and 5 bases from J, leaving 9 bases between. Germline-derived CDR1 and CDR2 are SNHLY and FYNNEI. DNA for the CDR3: TGTGCCAGCGGACCTCGGGAGACCCAGTACTTC. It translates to CASGPRETQYF.

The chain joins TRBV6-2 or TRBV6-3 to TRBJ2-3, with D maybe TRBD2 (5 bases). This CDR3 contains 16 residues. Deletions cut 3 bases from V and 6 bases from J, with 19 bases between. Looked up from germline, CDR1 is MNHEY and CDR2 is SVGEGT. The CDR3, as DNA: TGTGCCAGCAGTTATGACTACGAACGTCGTCGGGATACGCAGTATTTT. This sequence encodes CASSYDYERRRDTQYF.

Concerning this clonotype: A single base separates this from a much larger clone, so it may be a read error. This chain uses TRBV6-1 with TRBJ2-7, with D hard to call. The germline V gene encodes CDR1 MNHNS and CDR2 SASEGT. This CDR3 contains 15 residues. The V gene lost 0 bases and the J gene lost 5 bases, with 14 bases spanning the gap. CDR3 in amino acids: CASSEATTLTNEQYF. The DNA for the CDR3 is TGTGCCAGCAGTGAAGCGACCACCCTAACTAACGAGCAGTACTTC.

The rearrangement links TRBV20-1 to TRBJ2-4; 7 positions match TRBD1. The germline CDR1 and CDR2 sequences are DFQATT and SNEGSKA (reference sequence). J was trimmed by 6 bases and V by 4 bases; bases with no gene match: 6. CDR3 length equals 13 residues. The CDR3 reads CSANDRVANIQYF. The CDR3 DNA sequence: TGCAGTGCTAACGACAGGGTGGCAAACATTCAGTACTTC.

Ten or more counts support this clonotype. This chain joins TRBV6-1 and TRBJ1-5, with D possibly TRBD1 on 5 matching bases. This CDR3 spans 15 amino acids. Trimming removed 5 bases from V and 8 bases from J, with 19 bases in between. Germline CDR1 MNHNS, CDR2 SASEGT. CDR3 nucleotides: TGTGCCAGCAGTTATGAGGGACGTTTCCTCGAGCCCCAGCATTTT. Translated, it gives CASSYEGRFLEPQHF.